Shown below are 28 T cell receptor beta chains from a single sample sequenced in a study of tissue T cells after allogeneic stem cell transplantation. Libraries were prepared by immunoSEQ multiplex PCR; TCRdb keeps only in-frame clonotypes and omits some of them. The profile covers about 2,200 clones, with around 40% appearing a single time and more than 30% taken by the ten largest. The time point here: mouse harvest day 14 after allogeneic transplant. The graft held 10^6 splenic CD5+ T cells and 10^7 T-cell-depleted bone marrow cells. Sequenced material: lymph node tissue. These receptor sequences come from a female BALB/c mouse given C57BL/6 T cells with graft-versus-host disease after an allogeneic hematopoietic cell transplant.

There are a few counts of this clone. Genes and germline are mouse. The read finishes 1 residue shy of the CDR3 end, and the germline J gene is used to complete it. This sequence joins TRBV12-1 and TRBJ2-5, with TRBD1 identical over 8 bases. CDR3 length equals 13 residues. V was pared by 2 bases and J by 8 bases, with 5 bases of the junction left unmatched. Germline V gene data show CDR1 as SGHSN and CDR2 as HYEKVE. The sequenced CDR3 bases are TGTGCCAGCTCTCCGACAGGGGTTGGCACCCAGTAC. Residues: CASSPTGVGTQY. The whole CDR3 sequence reads CASSPTGVGTQYF.

This clone turned up a few times. Gene names are mouse gene names. The read comes to an end 1 residue before the CDR3 does, leaving the germline J gene to fill in the end. The chain combines TRBV23 with TRBJ2-1; the D call of TRBD1 is as the table states it, not checked on the DNA. The germline V gene encodes CDR1 KGHTA and CDR2 FQNQQP. The CDR3 has 14 amino acids. The CDR3 spells CSSSPDTNYAEQFF. The covered CDR3 bases are TGCTCCAGCAGTCCCGACACTAACTATGCTGAGCAGTTC.

A remark on this clone: Each gene name is a mouse one. Read coverage stops 1 residue before the CDR3 terminus; the germline J gene supplies the remainder. This chain links TRBV13-3 with TRBJ2-1; TRBD2 agrees at 9 bases. The CDR3 has 17 amino acids. V was pared by 1 base and J by 7 bases, with 12 bases of the junction left unmatched. Germline-derived CDR1 and CDR2 are NNHDY and SYVADS. This CDR3 reads CASSDMGWGGERAEQFF. CDR3 DNA (partial): TGTGCCAGCAGTGATATGGGCTGGGGGGGGGAAAGGGCTGAGCAGTTC.

As concerns this clone: Gene labels here are mouse ones. The sequence runs out 1 residue before the end of the CDR3; the remainder is reconstructed from the germline J gene. The V gene is TRBV26, the J gene TRBJ1-6; the match to TRBD1 covers 7 bases. TRBJ1-6 is an open reading frame, and its role is uncertain. Losses at the gene ends were 4 bases for V and 6 bases for J; bases not matched to a gene: 3. The germline CDR1 and CDR2 sequences are KGHPV and FQNQEV (reference sequence). The CDR3 covers 14 residues. CDR3 amino acids: CASSRDSFNSPLYF. The CDR3 DNA, read in part, is TGTGCCAGCAGTCGGGACAGCTTTAATTCGCCCCTCTAC.

This clone was picked up a small number of times. Gene names follow the mouse nomenclature. The CDR3 end falls 1 residue outside the read, so it is completed with the germline J gene. The chain has TRBV2 and TRBJ1-3; TRBD1 matches at 7 bases. CDR1 and CDR2 from the germline V gene are LGHNA and YSYQKL. J gave up 0 bases and V 3 bases, and 2 bases lay outside the gene matches. The CDR3 is 15 residues long. The CDR3 bases that were read are TGTGCCAGCAGCCAGGGGACAGATTCTGGAAATACGCTCTAT. Translated, it gives CASSQGTDSGNTLY. The complete CDR3 reads CASSQGTDSGNTLYF.

Comment on this clone: Mouse names are used for the genes. The missing CDR3 end, 1 residue past where the read stops, is filled in from the germline J gene. The rearrangement joins TRBV31 to TRBJ1-1; maybe TRBD1 (5 bases). With 0 bases removed from V and 5 bases from J, the gap between germline ends came to 10 bases. The CDR3 is made up of 13 amino acids. CDR1 is GKSSPN, CDR2 SITVG, per germline. The CDR3 here is CAWSLGGGTEVFF. CDR3 DNA, as far as it was read: TGTGCCTGGAGTCTCGGGGGTGGGACAGAAGTCTTC. Full variable domain (rest looked up from reference TRBV31 and TRBJ1-1): AQTIHQWPVAEIKAVGSPLSLGCTIKGKSSPNLYWYWQATGGTLQQLFYSITVGQVESVVQLNLSASRPKDDQFILSTEKLLLSHSGFYLCAWSLGGGTEVFFGKGTRLTVV.

Concerning this clone: Gene names refer to mouse genes. The CDR3 end is not reached by the read, which stops 1 residue before it; the germline J gene fills it in. The chain couples TRBV26 to TRBJ1-1, with TRBD1 identical over 10 bases. CDR1 is KGHPV and CDR2 is FQNQEV in the germline V gene (reference sequence). This CDR3 region has 14 residues. The V gene end was trimmed by 6 bases and the J gene end by 3 bases; junction bases not matched to a gene: 4. The CDR3: CASSRQGADTEVFF. CDR3 bases read: TGTGCCAGCAGCCGACAGGGGGCGGACACAGAAGTCTTC.

Regarding this clone: The listed genes are named as in mouse. The read ends 1 residue early relative to the CDR3; the germline J gene fills the gap. V is TRBV15 and J is TRBJ2-5; 13 bases line up with TRBD2. The CDR3 spans 16 residues. Germline V gives CDR1 SGHND, CDR2 FRSKSL. V lost 11 bases to trimming and J lost 6 bases; unmatched junction nucleotides: 14. Here the CDR3 reads CARRPGLGGGGDTQYF. The part of the CDR3 DNA that was read is TGTGCCCGCCGCCCGGGACTGGGGGGGGGCGGGGACACCCAGTAC.

Details on this clone: Germline and genes here are mouse. The sequence runs out 1 residue before the end of the CDR3; the remainder is reconstructed from the germline J gene. This chain uses TRBV23 with TRBJ2-5; TRBD2 is the table's D call, not checked against the DNA. The CDR3 totals 15 residues. Germline loops: CDR1 KGHTA, CDR2 FQNQQP. CDR3 sequence: CSSSQPGLGQDTQYF. The covered CDR3 bases are TGCTCCAGCAGTCAACCGGGACTGGGCCAAGACACCCAGTAC.

A note on this clone: The listed genes are named as in mouse. The sequence runs out 1 residue before the end of the CDR3; the remainder is reconstructed from the germline J gene. This chain uses TRBV15 with TRBJ2-3, with TRBD2 matching over 14 bases. The CDR3 is 19 amino acids. Trimming at V came to 3 bases and at J to 0 bases, leaving 8 bases not matched to a gene. Germline V lookup: CDR1 SGHND, CDR2 FRSKSL. CDR3 DNA (partial): TGTGCCAGCAGTTTTGGGACTGGGGGGGCGCTAAAAAGTGCAGAAACGCTGTAT. It translates to CASSFGTGGALKSAETLY. In full, the CDR3 is CASSFGTGGALKSAETLYF.

Details on this clone: Gene names are the mouse ones. Coverage ceases 1 residue before the CDR3 finishes, and the germline J gene fills in the end. The J gene is TRBJ2-3, the V gene TRBV1; 9 bases are shared with TRBD2. The CDR3 totals 17 residues. Germline CDR1 NSQYPW, CDR2 LRSPGD (reference sequence). Trimming removed 0 bases from V and 0 bases from J; junction bases left unmatched: 4. CDR3 bases read: TGCACCTGCAGTGCAGATGGCTGGGGGGGTAGTGCAGAAACGCTGTAT. This encodes CTCSADGWGGSAETLY. In full, the CDR3 reads CTCSADGWGGSAETLYF.

In regard to this clone: Germline and genes: mouse. From the germline J gene comes the end of the CDR3, since the read stops 1 residue before it. The chain couples TRBV13-1 to TRBJ1-6, with 9 positions matching TRBD1. TRBJ1-6 is filed as an ORF, its function uncertain. CDR3 length: 11 residues. V was clipped by 7 bases and J by 14 bases; unmatched bases: 4. Germline values: CDR1 NSHNY, CDR2 SYGAGN. CDR3 loop: CASGRDRALYF. Partial CDR3 DNA: TGTGCCAGCGGCAGGGACAGGGCCCTCTAC.

With regard to this clone: The germline and genes are mouse ones. The read finishes 1 residue shy of the CDR3 end, and the germline J gene is used to complete it. The J gene is TRBJ2-2, the V gene TRBV23. Germline loops: CDR1 KGHTA, CDR2 FQNQQP. There are 16 residues in the CDR3. The chain's CDR3 is CSSSQSRGANTGQLYF. The sequenced CDR3 bases are TGCTCCAGCAGTCAATCGAGGGGGGCAAACACCGGGCAGCTCTAC. Full variable domain (remainder filled in from reference TRBV23 and TRBJ2-2): DAAVTQKPRYLIKMKGQEAEMKCIPEKGHTAVFWYQQKQSKELKFLIYFQNQQPLDQIDMVKERFSAVCPSSSLCSLGIRTCEAEDSALYLCSSSQSRGANTGQLYFGEGSKLTVL.

As for this clone: The germline and genes are mouse ones. The read terminates 1 residue ahead of where the CDR3 ends, so the germline J gene completes it. J is TRBJ1-5 and V is TRBV13-3; D uncertain. The ends were cut back, 1 base at V and 1 base at J, with 3 bases in the middle. Germline CDR1 NNHDY, CDR2 SYVADS. The CDR3 runs 13 residues. CDR3 DNA, as far as it was read: TGTGCCAGCAGTGATATCAACAACCAGGCTCCGCTT. Protein product: CASSDINNQAPL. The CDR3 in its entirety is CASSDINNQAPLF. The full variable domain, its missing parts supplied by reference TRBV13-3 and TRBJ1-5, is EAAVTQSPRSKVAVTGGKVTLSCHQTNNHDYMYWYRQDTGHGLRLIHYSYVADSTEKGDIPDGYKASRPSQENFSLILELASLSQTAVYFCASSDINNQAPLFGEGTRLSVL.

In the case of this clone: Gene names and germline refer to mouse. With the read ending 1 residue before the CDR3 end, the germline J gene is used to fill in that end. J is TRBJ2-4 and V is TRBV2, with 9 nucleotides matching TRBD2. The CDR3 spans 15 residues. V lost 4 bases, J lost 2 bases, and 4 bases stayed unmatched. Germline lookup yields CDR1 LGHNA and CDR2 YSYQKL. The sequenced CDR3 bases are TGTGCCAGCAGCCGCGACTGGGGGAATCAAAACACCTTGTAC. Its translation: CASSRDWGNQNTLY. The CDR3 in its entirety is CASSRDWGNQNTLYF.

As concerns this clone: The gene names here belong to mouse. Sequencing ends 1 residue short of the CDR3 end; the germline J gene provides the rest. V usage is TRBV12-2 and J usage is TRBJ2-4, with D possibly matching TRBD2 (5 bases). The length of the CDR3 is 13 residues. V was cut by 1 base and J by 2 bases, with 6 bases left in between. The germline CDR1 and CDR2 sequences are SGHLS and HYDKME. The DNA read from the CDR3 is TGTGCCAGCTCTCTACTGGCTCAAAACACCTTGTAC. Its translation is CASSLLAQNTLY. The complete CDR3 protein is CASSLLAQNTLYF.

Comments on this clone: Each gene name is a mouse one. Read coverage stops 1 residue before the CDR3 terminus; the germline J gene supplies the remainder. V is TRBV26 and J is TRBJ1-1; D gene unclear. The V and J ends lost 0 bases and 1 base respectively, with 3 bases between them. This CDR3 contains 13 residues. Germline lookup yields CDR1 KGHPV and CDR2 FQNQEV (reference sequence). Incomplete CDR3 DNA: TGTGCCAGCAGTCTGTCCAGAAACACAGAAGTCTTC. It codes for CASSLSRNTEVF. The CDR3 as a whole reads CASSLSRNTEVFF.

Comment on this clone: Each gene name is a mouse one. The CDR3 spells CASGDWGGIEQYF. CDR3 bases read: TGTGCCAGCGGTGACTGGGGGGGCATTGAACAGTAC. The J gene is TRBJ2-7, the V gene TRBV13-2, with 10 bases identical to TRBD2. The CDR3 end falls 1 residue outside the read, so it is completed with the germline J gene. Trimming at V came to 2 bases and at J to 6 bases, leaving 2 bases not matched to a gene. Germline V gene sequence: CDR1 NNHNN, CDR2 SYGAGS (reference sequence). The CDR3 extends over 13 amino acids.

By sample share, this clone is medium-sized (0.01 to 0.1%). Gene names and germline match the mouse. The read gets to within 1 residue of the CDR3 end, and the germline J gene fills in the rest. This chain joins TRBV13-1 and TRBJ2-7; 10 bases are a match to TRBD2. Trimming took 5 bases from V and 3 from J; bases not matched to a gene: 8. CDR1 is NSHNY, CDR2 SYGAGN, per germline. This CDR3 spans 15 amino acids. The sequenced CDR3 bases are TGTGCCAGCAGACCTCCCGGGACTGGGGTCTATGAACAGTAC. It codes for CASRPPGTGVYEQY. The CDR3 as a whole reads CASRPPGTGVYEQYF.

This clone was detected a few times. The gene names given are mouse names. The CDR3 sequence: CASRRDWGYNYAEQFF. The sequenced part of the CDR3 DNA is TGTGCCAGCAGACGGGACTGGGGATATAACTATGCTGAGCAGTTC. V gene TRBV26 combines with J gene TRBJ2-1; 10 bases match TRBD2. Read coverage stops 1 residue before the CDR3 terminus; the germline J gene supplies the remainder. Germline V CDR1 and CDR2: KGHPV, FQNQEV (reference sequence). The CDR3 is made up of 16 amino acids. V dropped 6 bases and J dropped 0; count of bases not matched to a gene: 5.

The table lists this clone with a few counts. Genes here carry mouse names. The CDR3 end falls 1 residue outside the read, so it is completed with the germline J gene. The rearrangement links TRBV26 to TRBJ1-2, with D unclear. This CDR3 spans 13 amino acids. V gave up 0 bases and J gave up 0 bases, with 2 bases separating them. Germline V lookup: CDR1 KGHPV, CDR2 FQNQEV (reference sequence). CDR3 in amino acids: CASSLSSNSDYTF. CDR3 DNA, as far as it was read: TGTGCCAGCAGTCTGTCCTCAAACTCCGACTACACC.

Comment on this clone: The genes and germline here are from mouse. The sequenced fragment ends 1 residue before the CDR3 boundary, so the rest is inferred from the germline J gene. V and J are TRBV2 and TRBJ1-1; tentative D call: TRBD1 (5 bases). V was cut by 0 bases and J by 3 bases, with 5 bases left in between. Germline V lookup: CDR1 LGHNA, CDR2 YSYQKL. The CDR3 length is 13 residues. The sequenced CDR3 bases are TGTGCCAGCAGCCAAGACAGGGACACAGAAGTCTTC. Encoded protein: CASSQDRDTEVF. The CDR3 in full is CASSQDRDTEVFF. The full variable domain, with the rest looked up from reference TRBV2 and TRBJ1-1, is DPKIIQKPKYLVAVTGSEKILICEQYLGHNAMYWYRQSAKKPLEFMFSYSYQKLMDNQTASSRFQPQSSKKNHLDLQITALKPDDSATYFCASSQDRDTEVFFGKGTRLTVV.

In regard to this clone: Gene names denote mouse genes. The CDR3 is cut off 1 residue early in the read; its end comes from the germline J gene. The J gene is TRBJ1-1, the V gene TRBV13-1; D possibly corresponds to TRBD1 (6 bases). Germline V gives CDR1 NSHNY, CDR2 SYGAGN. The V end lost 3 bases, the J end lost 5 bases, and 8 bases lay between the germline ends. The CDR3 is 12 residues long. CDR3 in amino acids: CASSADRTEVFF. The DNA read from the CDR3 is TGTGCCAGCAGTGCGGACAGAACAGAAGTCTTC.

Remarks on this clone: Gene labels here are mouse ones. The CDR3 end falls 1 residue outside the read, so it is completed with the germline J gene. The chain employs TRBV13-1 and TRBJ2-7; 14 bases match TRBD2. The germline V gene encodes CDR1 NSHNY and CDR2 SYGAGN. The V segment lost 7 bases and the J segment 6 bases; nucleotides outside the gene matches: 9. The CDR3 has 15 residues. The CDR3 here is CASGPGLGGRSEQYF. Partial CDR3 DNA: TGTGCCAGCGGACCGGGACTGGGGGGGCGCTCTGAACAGTAC.

This clone has only a few counts. Here the gene names and germline are mouse. Read data end 1 residue before the CDR3 end; the end is taken from the germline J gene. The J gene is TRBJ2-7, the V gene TRBV23. In germline, CDR1 is KGHTA, CDR2 FQNQQP. CDR3 size: 13 residues. The CDR3 sequence: CSSSQGSSYEQYF. The DNA read from the CDR3 is TGCTCCAGCAGTCAGGGGAGCTCCTATGAACAGTAC.

Comments on this clone: Mouse germline and gene names are used. CDR3 DNA (partial): TGTGCCAGCAGGACAGCTAGTGCAGAAACGCTGTAT. It is translated as CASRTASAETLY. The whole CDR3 is CASRTASAETLYF. This sequence joins TRBV3 and TRBJ2-3, with a weak D call TRBD1 (5 bases). The observed sequence ends 1 residue before the CDR3 terminus, with the missing tail filled in from the germline J gene. The germline CDR1 and CDR2 sequences are SNHLY and FYNGKV (reference sequence). Trimming removed 6 bases at V and 0 bases at J, with 7 bases between. The CDR3 runs to 13 residues.

Note on this clone: Gene and germline names: mouse. The CDR3 is cut off 1 residue early in the read; its end comes from the germline J gene. V gene TRBV26 combines with J gene TRBJ2-5, with 10 bases that match TRBD1. Germline V gene sequence: CDR1 KGHPV, CDR2 FQNQEV (reference sequence). CDR3 size: 13 residues. The V and J ends lost 4 bases and 5 bases, in that order; junction bases with no gene match: 0. The covered CDR3 bases are TGTGCCAGCAGTCGGGACAGGGGAGACACCCAGTAC. It codes for CASSRDRGDTQY. The entire CDR3 protein is CASSRDRGDTQYF.

Notes on this clone: Each gene name is a mouse one. The CDR3 end falls 1 residue outside the read, so it is completed with the germline J gene. The chain couples TRBV13-1 to TRBJ2-4; D may correspond to TRBD1 or TRBD2 (6 bases each). The germline V gene has CDR1 NSHNY and CDR2 SYGAGN. The V gene lost 3 bases and the J gene lost 0 bases, with 11 bases spanning the gap. The CDR3 is 15 residues long. The CDR3 sequence: CASSVGGPSQNTLYF. CDR3 DNA, as far as it was read: TGTGCCAGCAGTGTTGGGGGCCCTAGTCAAAACACCTTGTAC.